This T cell receptor beta chain was recorded in a study of shared clonotypes between healthy human individuals. Study outcomes and limitations: In general, naive subsets displayed greater estimated richness than memory subsets did.

For sorted subsets, about 0.2 ug DNA per replicate equaled roughly 30,000 T cell genomes. Libraries were prepared by immunoSEQ multiplex PCR; TCRdb keeps only in-frame clonotypes and omits some of them. This table has roughly 700,000 clones, around 72% appearing once. The CDR3 contains 11 residues. The ends were cut back, 6 bases at V and 0 bases at J, with 1 base in the middle. Germline V gives CDR1 SEHNR, CDR2 FQNEAQ (reference sequence). On this clone: Its cognate antigen is unknown. This sample also contains other DNA sequences that code for the same CDR3.

The TCR originated in a woman aged 25 to 39 in good health. The sequenced sample consisted of memory CD4+ T cells sorted from blood. Subset described: CD45RA-negative fraction. The rearrangement joins TRBV7-9 to TRBJ2-3; no reliable D call. The chain's CDR3 is CASSSTDTQYF. For the CDR3, the DNA is TGTGCCAGCAGTAGCACAGATACGCAGTATTTT.